The clone carrying this T cell receptor beta chain was picked up a small number of times. The data derive from a study of radiation and T cells in renal cell carcinoma. Time point: blood 4 weeks post-SBRT, at nephrectomy. Treatment specified: 15 Gy SBRT to primary tumor, nephrectomy 4 weeks later. Nephrectomy followed 15 Gy stereotactic body radiation by 4 weeks. Data came from immunoSEQ multiplex PCR; TCRdb stores just in-frame clones and leaves some out. The profile shows 120,000 to 150,000 clones, 65% to 90% of them singletons. CDR3 size: 13 residues. From germline, CDR1 is GTSNPN and CDR2 SVGIG (reference sequence). Trimming took 0 bases from V and 1 from J, leaving 4 bases between them.

This specimen was blood, taken from a patient whose treatment included radiotherapy and nephrectomy. This clonotype originated in a woman aged 45 to 65 with renal cell carcinoma. This chain joins TRBV30 and TRBJ1-5; unclear D gene. The CDR3 DNA is TGTGCCTGGAGTGTACCGAGCAATCAGCCCCAGCATTTT. Translating gives CAWSVPSNQPQHF.